Listed here are 11 T cell receptor beta chains from one sample, sequenced in a study of monozygotic twins with inflammatory bowel disease. From its re-call of the 5' RACE reads, TCRdb lists each CDR3 protein once, without DNA. The table lists about 300,000 distinct CDR3 sequences. Sequenced sample: blood. The receptors originated from a human donor with ulcerative colitis or Crohn's disease, or a healthy co-twin of an affected twin (not recorded which).

V usage is TRBV12-3 or TRBV12-4 and J usage is TRBJ1-1; the D call of TRBD1 rests on TCRdb alone, since no DNA is present to check it. The CDR3 covers 14 residues. The CDR3 reads CASSLATGGTEAFF.

The chain recombines TRBV19 with TRBJ1-3. The CDR3 length is 15 residues. Germline lookup yields CDR1 LNHDA and CDR2 SQIVND (reference sequence). This chain's CDR3 is CASSEFGFTRNTIYF.

The chain couples TRBV6-5 to TRBJ2-3; TCRdb's assignment of TRBD1 cannot be checked, as there is no DNA. The CDR3 runs 16 residues. Germline lookup yields CDR1 MNHEY and CDR2 SVGAGI. The CDR3 sequence is CASSYGRTARTDTQYF.

The V gene is TRBV5-4, the J gene TRBJ2-7. CDR1 is SGHNT, CDR2 YYREEE, per germline (reference sequence). The CDR3 has 14 residues. The CDR3 here is CASSLIGVTYEQYF.

The chain carries TRBV6-2 or TRBV6-3 and TRBJ1-2. Germline CDR1 reads MNHEY; CDR2 reads SVGEGT. The CDR3 runs 12 residues. This chain's CDR3 is CASTPGAGGYTF.

The genes are TRBV18 and TRBJ1-3; TCRdb calls TRBD1, which cannot be checked without DNA. The germline V gene has CDR1 KGHSH and CDR2 LQKENI. The CDR3 is made up of 15 amino acids. The CDR3 reads CASSRGQDSGNTIYF.

The gene calls are TRBV19 and TRBJ2-5; the TCRdb call, TRBD1, lacks DNA for checking. Germline-derived CDR1 and CDR2 are LNHDA and SQIVND (reference sequence). This CDR3 comprises 15 residues. The CDR3 reads CASSMPYGGGETQYF.

The genes are TRBV7-2 and TRBJ1-2. CDR3 length: 16 residues. Germline V gene sequence: CDR1 SGHTA, CDR2 FQGNSA. Here the CDR3 reads CASSLAGARIGYGYTF.

The V call is TRBV19, the J call TRBJ2-6; without DNA, the TCRdb call of TRBD1 cannot be checked. Per the germline V gene, CDR1 is LNHDA and CDR2 is SQIVND (reference sequence). The CDR3 runs 14 residues. The chain's CDR3 is CASKQGTGANVLTF.

The V and J genes are TRBV4-3 and TRBJ1-5. The CDR3 covers 14 residues. The germline V gene encodes CDR1 LGHNA and CDR2 YSLEER. This chain's CDR3 is CASSQGYWDQPQHF.

The V and J genes are TRBV29-1 and TRBJ1-1; TCRdb selects TRBD1, and the lack of DNA leaves this call unchecked. The CDR3 contains 13 residues. The germline V gene has CDR1 SQVTM and CDR2 ANQGSEA. This CDR3 is CSVGKGTAIEAFF.